This T cell receptor (beta chain) derives from a study of T cells in Graves' hyperthyroidism and ophthalmopathy. On the study more broadly: Blood was drawn when the patient was first diagnosed and still untreated.

Comments on this clonotype: No antigen is known for it.

The CDR3 length is 12 residues. Findings and caveats of the study: Most thyroid clonotypes with frequency above 0.001 were detected in blood.

The investigators amplified TCR beta CDR3 regions from RNA transcripts. The TCR CDR3 first-round RT-PCR relied on the HTBI primer set. TCRdb redid the calling of the multiplex PCR reads with MiXCR, one entry per CDR3 protein. This table holds hundreds of thousands of distinct CDR3 sequences, around 21% found once. The sample taken for sequencing was blood. This chain joins TRBV3-2 and TRBJ2-5; TRBD1 was called by the table and not checked on the DNA. TRBV3-2 is annotated as a pseudogene. The sequence was collected from a man aged 25-45 years with Graves' ophthalmopathy. The CDR3 here is CASSLRGVSQYF. CDR3 sequence (DNA): TGTGCCAGCAGCCTCCGGGGGGTGTCCCAGTACTTC.